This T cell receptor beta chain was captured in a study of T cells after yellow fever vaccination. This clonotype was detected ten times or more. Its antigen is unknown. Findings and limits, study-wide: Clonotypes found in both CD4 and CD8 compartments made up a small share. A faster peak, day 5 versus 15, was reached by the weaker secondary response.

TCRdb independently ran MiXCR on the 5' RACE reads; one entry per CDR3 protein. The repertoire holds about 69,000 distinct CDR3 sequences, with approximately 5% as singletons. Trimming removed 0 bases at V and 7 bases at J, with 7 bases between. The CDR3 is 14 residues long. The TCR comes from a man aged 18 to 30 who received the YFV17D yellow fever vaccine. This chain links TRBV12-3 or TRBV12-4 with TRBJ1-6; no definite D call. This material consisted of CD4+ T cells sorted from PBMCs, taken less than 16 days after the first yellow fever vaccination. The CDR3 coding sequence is TGTGCCAGCAGTTTAGCTGGGGAGAATTCACCCCTCCACTTT. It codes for CASSLAGENSPLHF.